A single sample gave rise to the 27 T cell receptor beta chains below, sequenced in a study of cytomegalovirus exposure and HLA in healthy donors. Researchers ran the PCR with 60 Vbeta and 13 Jbeta primers. Measured with immunoSEQ multiplex PCR; TCRdb has only the in-frame clones, and not every one. The sample lists fewer than 250,000 clones, roughly three quarters seen once, with roughly 1.5% in the top ten. Sequencing used PBMCs. The source of these receptors is a woman in her 50s in good health and CMV-seronegative.

This clone has a handful of counts. The V gene is TRBV19, the J gene TRBJ1-5; 10 bases agree with TRBD1. This CDR3 has 17 amino acids. Losses at the gene ends were 7 bases for V and 6 bases for J; bases not matched to a gene: 15. Germline V gives CDR1 LNHDA, CDR2 SQIVND (reference sequence). The CDR3 spells CASTIRPGQGLGQPQHF. CDR3 nucleotide sequence: TGTGCCAGTACCATAAGACCGGGACAGGGGCTTGGTCAGCCCCAGCATTTT.

The rearrangement uses TRBV5-6 and TRBJ1-1; the D is unclear. The CDR3 loop spans 13 amino acids. CDR1 is SGHDT and CDR2 is YYEEEE in the germline V gene. The germline V and J ends were trimmed by 2 bases and 6 bases, with 11 bases remaining between them. CDR3 region: CASSLAGKAEAFF. Here the CDR3 DNA reads TGTGCCAGCAGCTTAGCAGGAAAGGCTGAAGCTTTCTTT.

The V call is TRBV6-5, the J call TRBJ2-1; possible D gene TRBD2, 7 bases. Germline V lookup: CDR1 MNHEY, CDR2 SVGAGI. Trimming pared 5 bases from V and 10 bases from J, leaving 15 bases between. This CDR3 is 13 amino acids long. The CDR3 protein is CASSGGGGLEQFF. CDR3 sequence (DNA): TGTGCCAGCAGTGGGGGGGGCGGGCTGGAGCAGTTCTTC.

The V gene is TRBV1, the J gene TRBJ2-2; the DNA was not used to check the table's D call, TRBD1. TRBV1 is noted as a pseudogene. The CDR3 spans 15 residues. The CDR3 DNA follows: TGCACCAGCACCATCCTAGGGGGAGAAACCGGGGAGCTGTTTTTT. This codes for CTSTILGGETGELFF.

The genes are TRBV2 and TRBJ2-5; 9 positions agree with TRBD1. CDR1 is SNHLY and CDR2 is FYNNEI in the germline V gene. CDR3 size: 14 residues. V gave up 5 bases and J gave up 4 bases; unmatched junction bases: 5. The CDR3: CASSPTGGAETQYF. The CDR3 DNA is TGTGCCAGCAGTCCAACAGGGGGCGCAGAGACCCAGTACTTC. The full variable domain, completed using reference TRBV2 and TRBJ2-5, is EPEVTQTPSHQVTQMGQEVILRCVPISNHLYFYWYRQILGQKVEFLVSFYNNEISEKSEIFDDQFSVERPDGSNFTLKIRSTKLEDSAMYFCASSPTGGAETQYFGPGTRLLVL.

This clone was seen a handful of times. The rearrangement joins TRBV6-1 to TRBJ2-7; D possibly corresponds to TRBD1 (6 bases). The CDR3 length is 14 residues. Germline V gene data show CDR1 as MNHNS and CDR2 as SASEGT. Trimming cost V 6 bases and J 3 bases, with 15 bases left between them. The CDR3 region has the DNA TGTGCCAGCAGGAGCCAGGGGTTCTACTACGAGCAGTACTTC. Its protein is CASRSQGFYYEQYF.

This clone turned up a few times. V is TRBV29-1 and J is TRBJ2-3, with a possible D match to TRBD1 (6 bases). This CDR3 has 15 residues. Trimming removed 3 bases at V and 1 base at J, with 14 bases between. Germline loops: CDR1 SQVTM, CDR2 ANQGSEA. The CDR3 protein is CSVDPQGLRTDTQYF. The DNA for the CDR3 is TGCAGCGTTGATCCCCAGGGGCTACGCACAGATACGCAGTATTTT.

The gene calls are TRBV7-8 and TRBJ2-7; 10 bases fit TRBD2. The CDR3 has 15 amino acids. Germline V gives CDR1 SGHVS, CDR2 FQNEAQ. The V gene end was trimmed by 8 bases and the J gene end by 6 bases; junction bases not matched to a gene: 13. CDR3 DNA: TGTGCCAGCGGATTCCCAAGCGGGGGGGCCTTCGAGCAGTACTTC. Encoded protein: CASGFPSGGAFEQYF.

The chain carries TRBV4-1 and TRBJ2-5, with D tentatively TRBD2 (7 bases). Germline assignment: CDR1 MGHRA and CDR2 YSYEKL. Between the trimmed V and J ends, which lost 5 bases and 5 bases, there was a span of 18 bases. This CDR3 region has 15 residues. In DNA, the CDR3 is TGCGCCAGCAGCTCTTTCGGGGGGCCGGGGGAGACCCAGTACTTC. It specifies CASSSFGGPGETQYF.

The chain has TRBV19 and TRBJ1-2, with D possibly TRBD1 on 5 matching bases. CDR3 length: 12 amino acids. V was clipped by 7 bases and J by 5 bases, with 11 bases between them. Germline V gives CDR1 LNHDA, CDR2 SQIVND (reference sequence). This chain's CDR3 is CASNQGSYGYTF. The CDR3 DNA reads as TGTGCCAGTAATCAGGGTTCGTATGGCTACACCTTC.

A few counts support this clone. The rearrangement joins TRBV4-3 to TRBJ2-2; TRBD1 matches at 11 bases. The CDR3 runs to 16 residues. Losses at the gene ends were 2 bases for V and 6 bases for J; bases not matched to a gene: 5. From germline, CDR1 is LGHNA and CDR2 YSLEER. Written as DNA, the CDR3 is TGCGCCAGCAGCCAACTTCCGGGACAGGGGGCCGGGGAGCTGTTTTTT. Translated: CASSQLPGQGAGELFF.

This clone appeared a single time. CDR3 amino acids: CASRNTGTGGGETQYF. CDR3 sequence (DNA): TGTGCCAGCAGAAATACCGGGACAGGGGGAGGAGAGACCCAGTACTTC. The gene calls are TRBV7-9 and TRBJ2-5, with 11 bases that match TRBD1. The CDR3 is 16 amino acids. Unmatched junction bases numbered 10, after V lost 6 bases and J lost 4 bases. Germline CDR1 SEHNR, CDR2 FQNEAQ (reference sequence).

The chain links TRBV11-2 to TRBJ2-2, with D unresolved. CDR1 and CDR2 from the germline V gene are SGHAT and FQNNGV. This CDR3 is built from 12 residues. V gave up 7 bases and J gave up 7 bases, with 10 bases separating them. The CDR3 bases are TGTGCCAGCACCCGAGCCGGCGGGGAGCTGTTTTTT. Its translation is CASTRAGGELFF.

The rearrangement uses TRBV19 and TRBJ2-7; 7 bases are shared with TRBD1. This CDR3 is 15 amino acids long. Trimming at V came to 4 bases and at J to 2 bases, leaving 8 bases not matched to a gene. Germline CDR1 is LNHDA and CDR2 is SQIVND (reference sequence). The CDR3 loop reads CASSRETGLAYEQYF. The CDR3 DNA reads TGTGCCAGTAGTAGGGAGACAGGGTTGGCCTACGAGCAGTACTTC.

This chain uses TRBV27 with TRBJ2-5, with a tentative D call TRBD1 (6 bases). This CDR3 has 14 amino acids. Germline loops: CDR1 MNHEY, CDR2 SMNVEV (reference sequence). The V end was cut by 6 bases, the J end by 2 bases, with 13 bases between. The CDR3 nucleotides are TGTGCCAGCAGCTCTAGGACAGAACAAGAGACCCAGTACTTC. Amino acid sequence: CASSSRTEQETQYF.

The CDR3 region has the DNA TGTGCCAGCAGCTTTCTGGGACAGAGGACTGAAGCTTTCTTT. Translating gives CASSFLGQRTEAFF. The chain combines TRBV7-6 with TRBJ1-1; 7 bases agree with TRBD1. Losses at the gene ends were 3 bases for V and 5 bases for J; bases not matched to a gene: 6. Germline V CDR1 and CDR2: SGHVS, FNYEAQ. CDR3 length equals 14 residues.

The sample holds a few counts of this clone. The CDR3 DNA follows: TGTGCCAGCAGCTCCATTAATGTGGGACAGGGGGATGGCTACACCTTC. The encoded protein is CASSSINVGQGDGYTF. This sequence joins TRBV5-4 and TRBJ1-2, with 11 bases aligning to TRBD1. V dropped 3 bases and J dropped 6; count of bases not matched to a gene: 10. The CDR3 has 16 amino acids. CDR1 SGHNT and CDR2 YYREEE come from the germline V gene (reference sequence). Together with reference TRBV5-4 and TRBJ1-2, the CDR3 gives the full variable domain: ETGVTQSPTHLIKTRGQQVTLRCSSQSGHNTVSWYQQALGQGPQFIFQYYREEENGRGNFPPRFSGLQFPNYSSELNVNALELDDSALYLCASSSINVGQGDGYTFGSGTRLTVV.

This chain joins TRBV6-6 and TRBJ1-1; a possible D gene is TRBD1 (6 bases). V lost 5 bases and J 3 bases, leaving 19 bases between the germline ends. Germline CDR1 MNHNY, CDR2 SVGAGI (reference sequence). The CDR3 is 16 residues long. Here the CDR3 reads CASSTRTAGFDTEAFF. The CDR3 region has the DNA TGTGCCAGCAGTACCCGGACAGCGGGGTTCGACACTGAAGCTTTCTTT.

The CDR3: CASSYSPKGQHYGYTF. The CDR3 DNA follows: TGTGCCAGCAGCTACTCACCTAAGGGGCAGCACTATGGCTACACCTTC. V usage is TRBV7-2 and J usage is TRBJ1-2; D possibly corresponds to TRBD1 (5 bases). Deletions cut 4 bases from V and 3 bases from J, with 18 bases between. There are 16 residues in the CDR3. The germline V gene has CDR1 SGHTA and CDR2 FQGNSA.

The V call is TRBV29-1, the J call TRBJ2-3, with 9 positions matching TRBD2. Germline CDR1 and CDR2: SQVTM and ANQGSEA. The CDR3 is made up of 14 amino acids. The V gene end was trimmed by 4 bases and the J gene end by 4 bases; junction bases not matched to a gene: 6. CDR3 sequence: CSVAQLAGSDTQYF. For the CDR3, the DNA is TGCAGCGTTGCACAACTAGCGGGTTCAGATACGCAGTATTTT.

This clone has a single count. At one boundary the junction diverges from the germline segment, which might be a read error. This chain joins TRBV7-7 and TRBJ2-2; 10 positions agree with TRBD1. CDR1 is SSHAT, CDR2 FNYEAQ, per germline (reference sequence). The CDR3 loop spans 15 amino acids. The CDR3 nucleotides are TGTGCTAGCAGCTTAGGGACAGGGGTCACCGGGGAGCTGTTTTTT. Residues: CASSLGTGVTGELFF.

Comments on this clone: Different DNA sequences within this sample yield the same CDR3. The chain links TRBV7-2 to TRBJ1-2; 7 positions agree with TRBD1. This CDR3 contains 14 residues. V lost 1 base to trimming and J lost 4 bases; unmatched junction nucleotides: 3. CDR1 is SGHTA, CDR2 FQGNSA, per germline. The CDR3 spells CASSLGWDSYGYTF. CDR3 nucleotides: TGTGCCAGCAGCTTAGGATGGGACAGCTATGGCTACACCTTC. Full variable domain (missing parts from reference TRBV7-2 and TRBJ1-2): GAGVSQSPSNKVTEKGKDVELRCDPISGHTALYWYRQSLGQGLEFLIYFQGNSAPDKSGLPSDRFSAERTGGSVSTLTIQRTQQEDSAVYLCASSLGWDSYGYTFGSGTRLTVV.

The gene calls are TRBV29-1 and TRBJ2-5; TRBD1 aligns across 12 bases. Unmatched junction bases numbered 5, after V lost 4 bases and J lost 2 bases. The CDR3 has 15 amino acids. From germline, CDR1 is SQVTM and CDR2 ANQGSEA. This CDR3 is CSVGDRGLGQETQYF. CDR3 DNA: TGCAGCGTTGGGGACAGGGGGCTGGGACAAGAGACCCAGTACTTC.

This clone was recorded a few times. The chain has TRBV7-2 and TRBJ1-2; 9 positions agree with TRBD1. Trimming at V came to 4 bases and at J to 5 bases, leaving 2 bases not matched to a gene. The CDR3 has 13 residues. Germline loops: CDR1 SGHTA, CDR2 FQGNSA. CDR3: CASSSGQGYGYTF. The DNA for the CDR3 is TGTGCCAGCAGCTCCGGACAGGGGTATGGCTACACCTTC.

This sequence joins TRBV7-9 and TRBJ1-1; D may be TRBD1 (5 bases). Looked up from germline, CDR1 is SEHNR and CDR2 is FQNEAQ (reference sequence). V gave up 2 bases and J gave up 4 bases, with 14 bases separating them. There are 15 residues in the CDR3. The DNA for the CDR3 is TGTGCCAGCAGCTTATTATCAGGGAAAGGCACTGAAGCTTTCTTT. Protein sequence: CASSLLSGKGTEAFF.

This chain uses TRBV4-1 with TRBJ1-5; the D gene is possibly TRBD1 (5 bases). Trimming cost V 0 bases and J 5 bases, with 11 bases left between them. Germline values: CDR1 MGHRA, CDR2 YSYEKL. This CDR3 has 15 amino acids. CDR3 nucleotide sequence: TGCGCCAGCAGCCAAGATCAGGGCCCCGATCAGCCCCAGCATTTT. Translation gives CASSQDQGPDQPQHF.

This clone was detected only a few times. V gene TRBV5-1 combines with J gene TRBJ1-4, with TRBD1 identical over 8 bases. Germline V CDR1 and CDR2: SGHRS, YFSETQ. V gave up 4 bases and J gave up 8 bases; unmatched junction bases: 10. The CDR3 length is 15 residues. The CDR3 nucleotides read TGCGCCAGCAGCCTCCTGCAGGGGGCGCAGGAAAAACTGTTTTTT. Amino acid sequence: CASSLLQGAQEKLFF.